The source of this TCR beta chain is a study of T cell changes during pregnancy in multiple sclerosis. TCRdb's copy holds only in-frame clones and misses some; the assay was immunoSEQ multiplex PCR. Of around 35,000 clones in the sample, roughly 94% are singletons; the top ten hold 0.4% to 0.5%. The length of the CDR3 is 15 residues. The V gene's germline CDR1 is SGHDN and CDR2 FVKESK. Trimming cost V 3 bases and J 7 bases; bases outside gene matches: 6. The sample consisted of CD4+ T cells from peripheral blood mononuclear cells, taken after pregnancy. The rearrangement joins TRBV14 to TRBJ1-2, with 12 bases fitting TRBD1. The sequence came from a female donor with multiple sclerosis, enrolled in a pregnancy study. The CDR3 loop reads CASSQAGTGGFGYTF. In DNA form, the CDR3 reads TGTGCCAGCAGCCAGGCCGGGACAGGGGGCTTTGGCTACACCTTC.